This T cell receptor beta chain was documented in a study of CD8 T cells in Susac syndrome (dated by TCRdb to the late 2010s). In the study overall: Among the sequenced Susac syndrome patients, six had clinically active disease and eight were in clinical remission. Susac syndrome patients were therapy-naive, on corticosteroids (some also receiving IVIg), or on IVIg alone at blood withdrawal. Repertoire sequencing was used to test whether CD8+ T cell activation and differentiation in Susac syndrome was antigen driven. Clonality of the CD8+ T cell repertoire was compared between more than 10 healthy donors, about 14 Susac syndrome patients and around 15 multiple sclerosis patients.

The germline V gene (reference sequence) specifies DFQATT as CDR1 and SNEGSKA as CDR2. V loses 3 bases of germline sequence and J loses 2 bases, and the interval between the two ends is 4 bases. The CDR3 starts with the cysteine, ends with the phenylalanine, and has 11 residues. The sequence is cut down to CDR3 DNA, 33 bases in frame from base 1. Points the paper makes about the study in general: In the total CD8+ and CD8+ TEMRA repertoires, 15 to 20 and five Susac-specific public clones, respectively, were identified. The number of individuals in the TCR sequencing and HLA analysis was acknowledged as relatively small. Susac syndrome CD8+ repertoires showed clonal expansion, highest in CD8+ TEMRA cells and greater in clinically active than remitting patients.

RNA was extracted with the RNeasy kit and about 0.5 to 1 ug was reverse transcribed using random hexamers. The immunoSEQ multiplex PCR assay, covering 54 Vbeta and 13 Jbeta segments, was used to amplify TCR beta CDR3 regions. PCR amplification bias was corrected by using a synthetic template baseline for primer optimization and computational correction. The original pipeline was this. Reads were annotated to V, D and J genes per IMGT and analyzed with immunoSEQ Analyzer, keeping only productive sequences. To calculate clonality, Shannon entropy was normalized by log2 of the number of productive unique sequences and then subtracted from one. For each patient and control, public and private clones were evaluated among the 100 most prevalent clones. Clones were defined as Susac-specific when absent from the healthy and MS cohorts, from 1,000 to 1,100 published viral clones and from other ImmuneACCESS disease sequences. TCRdb redid the processing of the public reads, applying fastp at Q25 and MiXCR, and retained in-frame beta chains. Each record represents a unique CDR3 protein, reported with the most common genes and DNA among its rows. These V and J calls rely on TCRdb rather than the paper's analysis. In all, the sample holds about 100,000 distinct CDR3 sequences, and about 95% of those were seen once. The ten largest clonotypes hold 0.3% of the sample.

This clonotype showed up just a few times. The target of this receptor is not known. No quality values exist for individual bases; no much larger clone is one base distant. Peripheral blood CD8+ and CD4+ T cells from healthy donors, Susac syndrome patients and multiple sclerosis patients were profiled by high-throughput TCR beta sequencing. Recently defined diagnostic criteria for definite or probable disease were met by the Susac syndrome patients. Bulk CD8+ and CD4+ T cells were purified by magnetic negative isolation, while CD8+ TEMRA cells were enriched using FACS. Blood was collected in EDTA tubes and processed within 24 hours, with PBMCs isolated through density gradient centrifugation. PBMCs intended for TCR sequencing were cryopreserved in liquid nitrogen and thawed later in a water bath at 37 degrees C. Purity of sorted or isolated CD4+, CD8+ and CD8+ TEMRA cells was at least 90%.

This clonotype was obtained from a human donor with Susac syndrome. Sequencing input: CD8+ T cells from PBMCs. The sequence joins TRBV20-1 to TRBJ2-5, with no confident D gene call. The CDR3 region has the sequence CSASGQETQYF. Here is the DNA: TGCAGTGCTAGTGGGCAAGAGACCCAGTACTTC.